Each of the 16 T cell receptor beta chains below was sequenced from the same sample in a study of early T cells in non-severe SARS-CoV-2 infection. TCRdb reprocessed the 5' RACE reads via MiXCR and lists one record per CDR3 protein. Among about 40,000 distinct CDR3 sequences listed, roughly 4.7% were seen once. Sequencing was done on a sample of whole blood. Every receptor here comes from an adult who was a healthcare worker with PCR-confirmed SARS-CoV-2 infection or an uninfected control (not recorded which).

Many counts were recorded for this clonotype. This rearrangement joins TRBV6-6 to TRBJ1-1; D is unresolved. The CDR3 is 13 amino acids. V dropped 5 bases and J dropped 4 bases, with 11 bases sitting between them. Germline CDR1 reads MNHNY; CDR2 reads SVGAGI (reference sequence). CDR3 in DNA: TGTGCCAGCAGTACCCAGGTTGGCACTGAAGCTTTCTTT. Its translation: CASSTQVGTEAFF.

This clonotype was seen many times. The chain has TRBV12-3 or TRBV12-4 and TRBJ1-2; no clear D gene. The CDR3 consists of 13 residues. The ends were cut back, 8 bases at V and 5 bases at J, with 15 bases in the middle. DNA for the CDR3: TGTGCCAGCGGCCACTACGTGCCTTATGGCTACACCTTC. Translated, it gives CASGHYVPYGYTF.

This clonotype showed up many times. The V and J genes are TRBV7-9 and TRBJ1-4; the D is unclear. Trimming took off 4 bases at V and 0 bases at J, with 9 bases between the two ends. The CDR3 has 15 residues. CDR1 is SEHNR, CDR2 FQNEAQ, per germline (reference sequence). The chain's CDR3 is CASSSGSATNEKLFF. CDR3 nucleotides: TGTGCCAGCAGCTCCGGATCTGCAACTAATGAAAAACTGTTTTTT.

The chain has TRBV5-1 and TRBJ2-2; D might be TRBD1 or TRBD2, each matching 5 bases. This CDR3 spans 15 amino acids. From germline, CDR1 is SGHRS and CDR2 YFSETQ. V was pared by 6 bases and J by 3 bases, with 15 bases between. CDR3 in amino acids: CASNRGETDTGELFF. DNA for the CDR3: TGCGCCAGCAACCGGGGCGAGACCGACACCGGGGAGCTGTTTTTT.

The chain combines TRBV5-4 with TRBJ1-1; tentative D call: TRBD1 (6 bases). V was clipped by 2 bases and J by 4 bases, with 9 bases between them. The CDR3 has 13 amino acids. Germline values: CDR1 SGHNT, CDR2 YYREEE (reference sequence). CDR3 in amino acids: CASSFRGPTEAFF. The CDR3 nucleotides are TGTGCCAGCAGCTTCAGGGGCCCCACTGAAGCTTTCTTT.

The chain combines TRBV29-1 with TRBJ2-1, with TRBD2 matching over 11 bases. The CDR3 contains 14 residues. Trimming took 2 bases from V and 3 from J; bases not matched to a gene: 0. Germline V gene sequence: CDR1 SQVTM, CDR2 ANQGSEA. The CDR3 DNA follows: TGCAGCGTTGAACTAGCGGGAGGCTACAATGAGCAGTTCTTC. Its protein is CSVELAGGYNEQFF.

This clonotype turned up a few times. The V gene is TRBV7-2, the J gene TRBJ2-7; TRBD2 is a possible D gene (6 bases). The CDR3 consists of 15 residues. Germline-derived CDR1 and CDR2 are SGHTA and FQGNSA. V was pared by 0 bases and J by 0 bases, with 9 bases between. CDR3 loop: CASSLAGGSSYEQYF. CDR3 nucleotide sequence: TGTGCCAGCAGCTTAGCGGGGGGAAGCTCCTACGAGCAGTACTTC.

The table lists this clonotype with many counts. The V gene is TRBV7-8, the J gene TRBJ2-3; no clear D gene. Germline values: CDR1 SGHVS, CDR2 FQNEAQ. The CDR3 length is 14 residues. V dropped 4 bases and J dropped 3 bases, with 11 bases sitting between them. CDR3 in DNA: TGTGCCAGCAGCTCGTTTGACGGTACAGATACGCAGTATTTT. Encoded protein: CASSSFDGTDTQYF.

Concerning this clonotype itself: This may come from a read error, since a much larger clone is one base off. The chain links TRBV5-1 to TRBJ2-3; no definite D call. Germline CDR1 is SGHRS and CDR2 is YFSETQ. The CDR3 consists of 13 residues. CDR3 nucleotide sequence: TGCGCCCGCAGCTTGGCCCAGAGGTTTGAAAAGTATTTT. Protein sequence: CARSLAQRFEKYF.

Many counts were recorded for this clonotype. The chain recombines TRBV6-1 with TRBJ2-6; possibly TRBD1 or TRBD2 for D (6 bases each). Deletions cut 5 bases from V and 5 bases from J, with 28 bases between. The CDR3 covers 20 residues. Germline lookup yields CDR1 MNHNS and CDR2 SASEGT. In DNA, the CDR3 is TGTGCCAGCAGTCAAAACCCCAGTTGGGGGGCAAGAGGCCGGGCCAACGTCCTGACTTTC. The encoded protein is CASSQNPSWGARGRANVLTF.

This clonotype has only a few counts. The chain carries TRBV12-3 or TRBV12-4 and TRBJ2-1, with 7 bases fitting TRBD2. The CDR3 consists of 13 residues. Trimming at V came to 5 bases and at J to 10 bases, leaving 8 bases not matched to a gene. CDR3 residues: CASSEGRGGEQFF. The CDR3 DNA reads as TGTGCCAGCAGTGAGGGGAGGGGTGGCGAGCAGTTCTTC.

The chain uses TRBV4-3 and TRBJ1-1; the D gene is possibly TRBD1 (5 bases). CDR1 is LGHNA, CDR2 YSLEER, per germline. Trimming shortened V by 1 base and J by 6 bases, and 12 bases separated the two germline ends. CDR3 length: 14 residues. This chain's CDR3 is CASSQVTGRPEAFF. In DNA form, the CDR3 reads TGCGCCAGCAGCCAAGTTACGGGACGTCCTGAAGCTTTCTTT.

This clonotype was seen ten or more times. This chain connects TRBV20-1 to TRBJ2-5; D unresolved. Trimming pared 3 bases from V and 4 bases from J, leaving 6 bases between. CDR1 is DFQATT and CDR2 is SNEGSKA in the germline V gene (reference sequence). This CDR3 comprises 11 residues. The CDR3 sequence is CSASPSETQYF. CDR3 DNA sequence: TGCAGTGCTAGCCCTTCAGAGACCCAGTACTTC.

This clonotype was detected many times. The chain joins TRBV5-4 to TRBJ1-2, with D possibly matching TRBD1 (5 bases). V was trimmed by 0 bases and J by 1 base, leaving 7 bases between them. This CDR3 is built from 14 residues. The germline CDR1 and CDR2 sequences are SGHNT and YYREEE (reference sequence). CDR3 amino acids: CASSLGQLNYGYTF. The DNA of the CDR3 is TGTGCCAGCAGCTTGGGACAGCTTAACTATGGCTACACCTTC.

In this sample, this clonotype turned up many times. This chain connects TRBV30 to TRBJ2-1; maybe TRBD1 (6 bases). Between the trimmed V and J ends, which lost 7 bases and 0 bases, there was a span of 13 bases. Germline V CDR1 and CDR2: GTSNPN, SVGIG (reference sequence). There are 14 residues in the CDR3. CDR3 nucleotide sequence: TGTGCCTTTTCGGGACATATCTCCTACAATGAGCAGTTCTTC. This translates into CAFSGHISYNEQFF.

This rearrangement joins TRBV7-9 to TRBJ2-1, with D maybe TRBD1 (7 bases). V was clipped by 0 bases and J by 10 bases, with 16 bases between them. CDR3 length: 15 residues. Germline CDR1 reads SEHNR; CDR2 reads FQNEAQ (reference sequence). CDR3 amino acids: CASSLARGTAGEQFF. As DNA, the CDR3 is TGTGCCAGCAGCTTAGCACGGGGGACAGCGGGCGAGCAGTTCTTC.